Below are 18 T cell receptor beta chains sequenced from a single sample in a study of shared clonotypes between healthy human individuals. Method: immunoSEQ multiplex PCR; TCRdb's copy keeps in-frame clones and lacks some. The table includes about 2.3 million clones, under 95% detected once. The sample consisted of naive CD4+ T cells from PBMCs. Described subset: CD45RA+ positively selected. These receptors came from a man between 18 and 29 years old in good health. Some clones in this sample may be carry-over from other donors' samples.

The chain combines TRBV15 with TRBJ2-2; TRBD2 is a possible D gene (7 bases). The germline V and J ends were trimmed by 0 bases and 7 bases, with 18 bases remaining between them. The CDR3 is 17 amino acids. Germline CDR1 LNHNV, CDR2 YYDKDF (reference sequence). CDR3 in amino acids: CATSRDFGGRMVGELFF. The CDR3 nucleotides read TGTGCCACCAGCAGAGATTTCGGGGGGCGCATGGTCGGGGAGCTGTTTTTT.

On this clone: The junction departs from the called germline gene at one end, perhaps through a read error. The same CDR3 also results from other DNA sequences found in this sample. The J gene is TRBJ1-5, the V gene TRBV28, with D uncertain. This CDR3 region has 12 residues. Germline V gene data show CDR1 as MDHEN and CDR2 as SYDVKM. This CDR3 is CASSSLGQPQHF. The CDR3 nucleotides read TGTGCCAGCAGTTCCCTGGGTCAGCCCCAGCACTTT. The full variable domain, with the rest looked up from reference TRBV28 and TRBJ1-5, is DVKVTQSSRYLVKRTGEKVFLECVQDMDHENMFWYRQDPGLGLRLIYFSYDVKMKEKGDIPEGYSVSREKKERFSLILESASTNQTSMYLCASSSLGQPQHFGDGTRLSIL.

The CDR3 bases are TGTGCCAGCAGGCTGACATTGGGCGTTCAGCCCCAGCATTTT. Translation gives CASRLTLGVQPQHF. V is TRBV27 and J is TRBJ1-5; D remains unclear. The CDR3 has 14 residues. CDR1 MNHEY and CDR2 SMNVEV come from the germline V gene (reference sequence). Trimming removed 6 bases at V and 6 bases at J, with 15 bases between.

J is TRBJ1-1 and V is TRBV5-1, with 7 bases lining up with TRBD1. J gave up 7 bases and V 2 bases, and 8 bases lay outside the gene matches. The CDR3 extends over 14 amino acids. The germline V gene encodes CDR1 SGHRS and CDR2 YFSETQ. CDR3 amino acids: CASSLRTGTVEAFF. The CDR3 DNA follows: TGCGCCAGCAGCTTACGTACCGGGACAGTTGAAGCTTTCTTT.

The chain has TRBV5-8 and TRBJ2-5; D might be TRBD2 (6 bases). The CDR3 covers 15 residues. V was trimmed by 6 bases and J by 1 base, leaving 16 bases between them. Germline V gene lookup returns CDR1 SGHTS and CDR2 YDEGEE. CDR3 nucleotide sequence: TGTGCCAGCACCTGGGGACTTCTGGCCCAAGAGACCCAGTACTTC. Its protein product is CASTWGLLAQETQYF. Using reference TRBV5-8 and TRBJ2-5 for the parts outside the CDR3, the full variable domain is EAGVTQSPTHLIKTRGQQATLRCSPISGHTSVYWYQQALGLGLQFLLWYDEGEERNRGNFPPRFSGRQFPNYSSELNVNALELEDSALYLCASTWGLLAQETQYFGPGTRLLVL.

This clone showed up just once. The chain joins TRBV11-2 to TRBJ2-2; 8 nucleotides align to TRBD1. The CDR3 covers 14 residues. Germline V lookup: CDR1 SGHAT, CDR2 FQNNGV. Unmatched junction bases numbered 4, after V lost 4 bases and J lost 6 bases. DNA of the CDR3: TGTGCCAGCAGCTCCGGACAGGGACCCGGGGAGCTGTTTTTT. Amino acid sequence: CASSSGQGPGELFF.

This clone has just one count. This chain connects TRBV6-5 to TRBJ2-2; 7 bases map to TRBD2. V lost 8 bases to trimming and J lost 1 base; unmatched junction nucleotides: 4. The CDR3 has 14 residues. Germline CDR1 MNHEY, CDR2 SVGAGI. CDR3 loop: CASGRGVNTGELFF. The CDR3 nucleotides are TGTGCCAGCGGCCGGGGGGTGAACACCGGGGAGCTGTTTTTT.

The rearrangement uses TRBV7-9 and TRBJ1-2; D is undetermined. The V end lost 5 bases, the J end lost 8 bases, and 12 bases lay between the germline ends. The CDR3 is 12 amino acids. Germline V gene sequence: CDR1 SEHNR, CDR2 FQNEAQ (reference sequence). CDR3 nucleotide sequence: TGTGCCAGCAGCCCCGGAGCGGGGGGCTACACCTTC. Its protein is CASSPGAGGYTF.

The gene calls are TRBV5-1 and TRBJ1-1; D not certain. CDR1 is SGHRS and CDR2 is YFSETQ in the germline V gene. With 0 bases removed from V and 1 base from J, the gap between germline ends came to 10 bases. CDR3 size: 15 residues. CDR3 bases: TGCGCCAGCAGCTTGGCCGCCCAAGGGAACACTGAAGCTTTCTTT. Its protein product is CASSLAAQGNTEAFF.

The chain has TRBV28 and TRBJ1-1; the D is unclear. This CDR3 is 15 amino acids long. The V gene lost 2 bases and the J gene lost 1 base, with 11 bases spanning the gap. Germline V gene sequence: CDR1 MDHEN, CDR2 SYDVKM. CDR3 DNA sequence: TGTGCCAGCAGTTTAGCTTCTCTCAAGAACACTGAAGCTTTCTTT. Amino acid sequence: CASSLASLKNTEAFF. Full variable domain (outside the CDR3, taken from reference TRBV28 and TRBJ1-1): DVKVTQSSRYLVKRTGEKVFLECVQDMDHENMFWYRQDPGLGLRLIYFSYDVKMKEKGDIPEGYSVSREKKERFSLILESASTNQTSMYLCASSLASLKNTEAFFGQGTRLTVV.

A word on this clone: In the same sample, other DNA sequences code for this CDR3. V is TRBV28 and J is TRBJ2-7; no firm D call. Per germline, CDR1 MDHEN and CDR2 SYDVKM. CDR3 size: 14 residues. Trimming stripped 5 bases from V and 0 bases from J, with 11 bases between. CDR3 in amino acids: CASSLRPSSYEQYF. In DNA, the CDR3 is TGTGCCAGCAGTCTTCGTCCGAGCTCCTACGAGCAGTACTTC.

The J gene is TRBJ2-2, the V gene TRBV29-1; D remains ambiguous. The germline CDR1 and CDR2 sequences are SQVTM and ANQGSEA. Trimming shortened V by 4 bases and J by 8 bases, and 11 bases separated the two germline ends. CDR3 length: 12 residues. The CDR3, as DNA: TGCAGCGTTGGGACCAATTGGGGGGAGCTGTTTTTT. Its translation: CSVGTNWGELFF.

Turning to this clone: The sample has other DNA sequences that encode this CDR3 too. The CDR3 is CASSLTGTNTGELFF. DNA for the CDR3: TGCGCCAGCAGCTTAACGGGGACGAACACCGGGGAGCTGTTTTTT. This chain uses TRBV5-1 with TRBJ2-2; weak D call: TRBD2 (5 bases). The CDR3 sequence is 15 residues long. Between the trimmed V and J ends, which lost 2 bases and 0 bases, there was a span of 8 bases. Germline loops: CDR1 SGHRS, CDR2 YFSETQ. Full variable domain (remainder filled in from reference TRBV5-1 and TRBJ2-2): KAGVTQTPRYLIKTRGQQVTLSCSPISGHRSVSWYQQTPGQGLQFLFEYFSETQRNKGNFPGRFSGRQFSNSRSEMNVSTLELGDSALYLCASSLTGTNTGELFFGEGSRLTVL.

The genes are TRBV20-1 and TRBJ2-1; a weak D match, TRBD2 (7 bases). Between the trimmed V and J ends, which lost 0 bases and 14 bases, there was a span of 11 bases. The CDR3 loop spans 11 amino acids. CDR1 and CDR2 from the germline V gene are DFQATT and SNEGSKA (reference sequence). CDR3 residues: CSARDRGGEFF. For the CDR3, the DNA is TGCAGTGCTAGAGACCGAGGGGGGGAGTTCTTC.

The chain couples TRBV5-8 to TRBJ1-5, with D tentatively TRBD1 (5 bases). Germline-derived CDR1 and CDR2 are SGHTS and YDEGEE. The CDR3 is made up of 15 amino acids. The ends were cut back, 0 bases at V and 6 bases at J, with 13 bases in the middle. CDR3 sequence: CASSLGRVEGQPQHF. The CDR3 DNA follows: TGTGCCAGCAGCTTGGGCAGGGTAGAGGGTCAGCCCCAGCATTTT.

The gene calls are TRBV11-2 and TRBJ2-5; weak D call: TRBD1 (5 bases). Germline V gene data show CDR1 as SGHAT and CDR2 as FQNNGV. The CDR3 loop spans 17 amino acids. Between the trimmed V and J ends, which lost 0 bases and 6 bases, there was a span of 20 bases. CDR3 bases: TGTGCCAGCAGCTTAGAGGTTGGACATCCCACTGGGAAGACCCAGTACTTC. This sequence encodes CASSLEVGHPTGKTQYF.

CDR3 DNA: TGTGCCAGCAGCTATCTTTCCGGGGGAGGAGTGGGAGAGACCCAGTACTTC. Encoded protein: CASSYLSGGGVGETQYF. The chain links TRBV7-9 to TRBJ2-5, with D possibly matching TRBD2 (6 bases). Per germline, CDR1 SEHNR and CDR2 FQNEAQ (reference sequence). V gave up 4 bases and J gave up 4 bases, with 22 bases separating them. The CDR3 has 17 residues.

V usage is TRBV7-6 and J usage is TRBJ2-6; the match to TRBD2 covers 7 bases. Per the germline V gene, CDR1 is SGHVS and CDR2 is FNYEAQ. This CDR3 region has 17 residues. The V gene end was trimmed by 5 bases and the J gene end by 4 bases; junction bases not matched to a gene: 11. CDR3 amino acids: CASSPLGGGSGANVLTF. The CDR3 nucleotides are TGTGCCAGCAGCCCGCTGGGGGGGGGATCCGGGGCCAACGTCCTGACTTTC.